The rows below give T cell receptor beta chains drawn from one sample of a study of response to subunit inactivated influenza vaccine. Each CDR3 protein gets one entry after TCRdb re-called the RT-PCR reads with MiXCR. The sample holds roughly 620,000 distinct CDR3 sequences, over 9% seen once. The same data also contributed to another study, on T cells expressing NK-cell markers.

Sequences were derived from PBMCs from blood, sampled on the day of vaccination. Receptors originate from a man in his fifties who received an inactivated influenza vaccine. Both conserved end residues are part of each CDR3. The D gene is left open where the match is weak. Only part of the rows carry a size: once, few, many, or a class if the clone is expanded.

clone_size j_call v_call d_call cdr3_aa cdr3_nt
- TRBJ2-1 TRBV2 - CASMTPTGVKENEQFF TGTGCCAGCATGACACCGACAGGCGTCAAGGAAAATGAGCAGTTCTTC
few TRBJ2-5 TRBV20-1 TRBD2 CSAPGLAGGLETQYF TGCAGTGCCCCCGGACTAGCGGGAGGTCTTGAGACCCAGTACTTC
- TRBJ2-7 TRBV12-3/TRBV12-4 - CASSIRTGIYEQYF TGTGCCAGCAGTATACGGACGGGAATCTACGAGCAGTACTTC
- TRBJ1-5 TRBV9 - CASSEGGRRDQPQHF TGTGCCAGCAGCGAAGGTGGCAGAAGGGATCAGCCCCAGCATTTT
few TRBJ2-3 TRBV4-2 TRBD2 CASSQPGLAGSTDTQYF TGTGCCAGCAGCCAGCCGGGACTAGCGGGGAGCACAGATACGCAGTATTTT
few TRBJ2-5 TRBV15 - CATSRDRGQETQYF TGTGCCACCAGCAGAGATCGCGGGCAAGAGACCCAGTACTTC
- TRBJ2-1 TRBV7-9 - CASSLGEWREQFF TGTGCCAGCAGCTTAGGAGAGTGGCGTGAGCAGTTCTTC
many TRBJ1-2 TRBV4-1 - CASSHFVRNYGYTF TGCGCCAGCAGCCATTTCGTACGGAACTATGGCTACACCTTC
- TRBJ1-2 TRBV12-3/TRBV12-4 TRBD1 CASSQDRGPGYTF TGTGCCAGCAGCCAGGACAGGGGGCCCGGCTACACCTTC
- TRBJ2-7 TRBV7-2 - CASSYGLSGEQYF TGTGCCAGCAGCTATGGCCTTTCCGGCGAGCAGTACTTC
few TRBJ1-2 TRBV11-2 - CASSWDGVTFYGYTF TGTGCCAGCAGCTGGGACGGCGTAACCTTCTATGGCTACACCTTC
- TRBJ1-1 TRBV20-1 - CSARGPENYYLGGEAFF TGCAGTGCTAGAGGGCCGGAAAACTATTATCTGGGCGGCGAAGCTTTCTTT
few TRBJ2-4 TRBV6-2/TRBV6-3 - CASSTGTPIRNIQYF TGTGCCAGCAGTACCGGGACACCAATAAGAAACATTCAGTACTTC
few TRBJ2-7 TRBV28 - CASSRRQSEQYF TGTGCCAGCAGTCGGAGACAGTCCGAGCAGTACTTC
- TRBJ2-7 TRBV28 - CASSSISGTHYEQYF TGTGCCAGCAGTTCTATAAGTGGGACACACTACGAGCAGTACTTC
- TRBJ2-5 TRBV3-1 - CASSLIQGGTQYF TGTGCCAGCAGCCTAATTCAAGGAGGGACCCAGTACTTC
- TRBJ2-2 TRBV7-9 - CAFRADAGELFF TGTGCCTTCAGGGCGGATGCCGGGGAGCTGTTTTTT
many TRBJ1-1 TRBV3-1 - CASSFTLADTEAFF TGTGCCAGCAGTTTTACCCTCGCGGACACTGAAGCTTTCTTT
many TRBJ2-3 TRBV5-1 - CASSRDVADTQYF TGCGCCAGCAGCCGCGATGTCGCAGATACGCAGTATTTT
few TRBJ1-2 TRBV27 - CASSLSSGGYYGYTF TGTGCCAGCAGTTTATCGTCCGGGGGGTACTATGGCTACACCTTC
- TRBJ2-7 TRBV27 TRBD2 CASSETIRLAGDNEQYF TGTGCCAGCAGCGAGACGATAAGACTAGCGGGAGACAACGAGCAGTACTTC
few TRBJ2-1 TRBV6-2/TRBV6-3 TRBD2 CASSYKAGESYNEQFF TGTGCCAGCAGTTACAAGGCGGGGGAGTCCTACAATGAGCAGTTCTTC
few TRBJ2-7 TRBV7-9 TRBD1 CASSSLKGARGRNEQYF TGTGCCAGCAGCTCCCTAAAGGGGGCGCGTGGTCGAAACGAGCAGTACTTC